These T cell receptor beta chains were read from a single sample in a study of cytotoxic CD8 clonotypes in ibrutinib-treated CLL. The table came from immunoSEQ multiplex PCR; TCRdb's copy has only in-frame clones and leaves some out. The repertoire holds some 200,000 clones, with about four fifths as singletons. The sequences come from PBMCs, collected after 12 months of ibrutinib treatment. These receptors came from a human donor with chronic lymphocytic leukemia. Both conserved end residues are part of each CDR3. Each record gives: V gene, clone size, CDR3 protein. Size is stated for part of the rows, as once, few or many counts, or as a class when the clone is expanded.

V: TRBV7-2
size: NA
CDR3: CATLDSPSPEAFF

V: TRBV6-4
size: NA
CDR3: CASSDSTTDTQYF

V: TRBV7-2
size: NA
CDR3: CASSFSPQETQYF

V: TRBV2
size: NA
CDR3: CASSGQDRSNQPQHF

V: TRBV28
size: NA
CDR3: CASSLGGQNYGYTF

V: TRBV27
size: NA
CDR3: CASSDRLSEASLF

V: TRBV6-1
size: few
CDR3: CASSGPRAGETQYF

V: TRBV5-1
size: NA
CDR3: CASSLLGAMNTEAFF

V: TRBV10-2
size: NA
CDR3: CASSPGENYGYTF

V: TRBV5-1
size: NA
CDR3: CASSLGTGAYEQYF

V: TRBV7-9
size: NA
CDR3: CASSPTGHETQYF

V: TRBV4-2
size: NA
CDR3: CASSPHPPTGETYEQYF

V: TRBV7-2
size: NA
CDR3: CASSPPRDPAKNIQYF

V: TRBV2
size: NA
CDR3: CASSAGAQQWGQFF

V: TRBV9
size: many
CDR3: CASSSTGQMNTEAFF

V: TRBV7-9
size: NA
CDR3: CASSGYGTRGSTDTQYF

V: TRBV30
size: NA
CDR3: CAWNPGGFGELFF

V: TRBV23-1
size: NA
CDR3: CASSPGDGYEQYF

V: TRBV6-6
size: NA
CDR3: CASRLQGGNEKLFF

V: TRBV6-6
size: NA
CDR3: CASSYSTGTGDGYTF

V: TRBV5-1
size: NA
CDR3: CASRAAGTGVTGELFF

V: TRBV7-8
size: NA
CDR3: CASSLPWETQYF

V: TRBV9
size: NA
CDR3: CASSDGTNQETQYF

V: TRBV7-8
size: few
CDR3: CASSLHETQYF

V: TRBV9
size: few
CDR3: CASSVGGLALRETQYF

V: TRBV10-3
size: NA
CDR3: CAIGLAGGRSSYEQYF

V: TRBV9
size: few
CDR3: CASGSGNYGYTF

V: TRBV7-2
size: NA
CDR3: CASSLYSTSGSSYEQYF

V: TRBV6-8
size: NA
CDR3: CASGRVSYYGYTF

V: TRBV27
size: NA
CDR3: CASSFRHSSGNTIYF

V: TRBV2
size: NA
CDR3: CASSLSLGYGNEQFF

V: TRBV6-6
size: NA
CDR3: CASKPEGASGANVLTF

V: TRBV7-9
size: NA
CDR3: CASSWGREIDEQYF

V: TRBV9
size: NA
CDR3: CASSVAPSGTGEQYF

V: TRBV7-9
size: NA
CDR3: CASSLEADYGYTF

V: TRBV5-4
size: NA
CDR3: CASSLRNSGDVGELFF

V: TRBV27
size: NA
CDR3: CASSPTGRLPLGEQYF

V: TRBV28
size: NA
CDR3: CASRQTSVSYNEQFF

V: TRBV5-1
size: many
CDR3: CASSLPSRIDTQYF

V: TRBV6-1
size: NA
CDR3: CASSEDSGQLGVGYTF

V: TRBV19
size: NA
CDR3: CASSITLGVTEAFF

V: TRBV18
size: once
CDR3: CASSPLLAGGETQYF

V: TRBV14
size: NA
CDR3: CASSLSDSYEQYF

V: TRBV28
size: NA
CDR3: CASSLGGQGGYGYTF

V: TRBV6-1
size: NA
CDR3: CASNTWGAATFEQFF

V: TRBV28
size: NA
CDR3: CASGLAGGAEQFF

V: TRBV6-5
size: NA
CDR3: CASSDVGVSEAFF

V: TRBV4-1
size: NA
CDR3: CASGVNNEQFF

V: TRBV5-4
size: NA
CDR3: CASSPDTNYGYTF

V: TRBV10-3
size: NA
CDR3: CATKGGAGNQPQHF

V: TRBV7-2
size: NA
CDR3: CASSPTGRSSYEQYF

V: TRBV2
size: NA
CDR3: CASSERAALGNTIYF

V: TRBV19
size: NA
CDR3: CASTLHMNTEAFF